One T cell receptor beta chain is described in this entry. As yet, its antigen is unknown. The data are from a study of graft-versus-host responses after intestinal transplantation. The CDR3 is made up of 15 amino acids. V was pared by 5 bases and J by 4 bases, with 9 bases of the junction left unmatched. Germline lookup yields CDR1 SEHNR and CDR2 FQNEAQ (reference sequence). Measured with immunoSEQ multiplex PCR; TCRdb has only the in-frame clones, and not every one. Seen here are about 50,000 clones, around 90% observed once, and the top ten hold over 2%. Overall study results and limits: GvH clones were found in recipient marrow; some appeared first in ileum or blood.

The chain employs TRBV7-9 and TRBJ2-5, with TRBD2 identical over 8 bases. The sequence was obtained from a human donor who was the organ donor for an intestinal transplant. Source: unstimulated CD4+ T cells sorted from spleen or lymph node cells, taken before transplant. The CDR3 loop reads CASSQAGTRGETQYF. CDR3 in DNA: TGTGCCAGCAGCCAGGCCGGGACTAGGGGAGAGACCCAGTACTTC.